This T cell receptor (beta chain) stems from a study of shared clonotypes between healthy human individuals. Germline V CDR1 and CDR2: MNHEY, SVGAGI. This CDR3 contains 14 residues. Trimming removed 0 bases at V and 11 bases at J, with 13 bases between. The repertoire was sequenced with immunoSEQ multiplex PCR; TCRdb's copy has only in-frame clones and lacks some. The sample has around 2,000,000 clones; 95% are singletons. The chain combines TRBV6-5 with TRBJ1-4; D gene ambiguous. This clonotype was sampled from a man aged 18 to 30 in good health. The sequenced sample was naive CD4+ T cells sorted from blood. Sample subset: CD45RA+ positively selected. CDR3 in amino acids: CASSYSSPHGKLFF. The CDR3 coding sequence is TGTGCCAGCAGTTACTCGTCCCCGCATGGGAAACTGTTTTTT.